What follows is one TCR beta chain and its context. Antigen: not known. With 4 bases removed from V and 1 base from J, the gap between germline ends came to 16 bases. CDR1 is MNHEY and CDR2 is SMNVEV in the germline V gene (reference sequence). The CDR3 spans 16 residues. This sample was taken from a study of CD8+ T cells in alopecia areata. Study at large: A regimen of oral tofacitinib, 5 to 10 mg twice daily, was given to treated patients.

Study results and caveats: As there was one nonresponder, how baseline CD8+ expansion relates to response remains uncertain. Numerous clones, expanded in lesions, remained in scalp and blood during tofacitinib.

Treatment of the sample: oral pan-JAK inhibitor, 5-10 mg twice daily. In each case, RNA was isolated and then reverse transcribed into cDNA as the sequencing template. Using immunoSEQ multiplex PCR, the repertoire was profiled, and TCRdb retains in-frame clones only, with some absent. Of about 200,000 clones listed, around two fifths were seen once; the top ten hold 0.48%. Source: CD4+ T cells sorted from blood, taken at approximately week 31, from a patient treated with tofacitinib. The sequence was collected from a human donor with alopecia areata. The chain couples TRBV27 to TRBJ1-2, with no clear D. The CDR3 here is CASSSASWGDNYGYTF. CDR3 bases: TGTGCCAGCAGTTCAGCCTCGTGGGGAGATAACTATGGCTACACCTTC.